The rows below give T cell receptor beta chains drawn from one sample of a study of T cell repertoires and Cas9 in healthy adults. The method was immunoSEQ multiplex PCR; TCRdb's version includes in-frame clones alone and lacks a portion of them. The sample holds roughly 23,000 clones, about 90% seen once. The sequenced sample was CD4+ effector T cells (CD127+, CD25-, CD137-, CD154-) from PBMCs; culture status not recorded. Receptor source: a human donor in good health. Each CDR3 is given with its conserved first and last residue. Fields, in order: clone size, V gene, D gene, J gene, CDR3 protein, CDR3 DNA. A D gene is named only where the DNA matches it firmly. Where a row states a size, it is once, few, many or the class of an expanded clone; other rows omit it.

size: NA; V: TRBV7-2; D: NA; J: TRBJ2-7; CDR3: CASSFQGSGEQYF; DNA: TGTGCCAGCAGCTTTCAGGGTTCTGGCGAGCAGTACTTC
size: NA; V: TRBV11-2; D: TRBD2; J: TRBJ2-3; CDR3: CASSLDVRGVGTQYF; DNA: TGTGCCAGCAGCTTAGATGTCCGGGGGGTGGGTACGCAGTATTTT
size: NA; V: TRBV5-1; D: TRBD1; J: TRBJ2-3; CDR3: CASSLGQIRTDTQYF; DNA: TGCGCCAGCAGCCTGGGACAGATTCGCACAGATACGCAGTATTTT
size: NA; V: TRBV29-1; D: NA; J: TRBJ1-2; CDR3: CSCDSDGYTF; DNA: TGCAGCTGCGATTCGGATGGCTACACCTTC
size: NA; V: TRBV29-1; D: TRBD1; J: TRBJ1-1; CDR3: CSAGGTEAFF; DNA: TGCAGCGCAGGGGGAACTGAAGCTTTCTTT
size: NA; V: TRBV19; D: NA; J: TRBJ2-7; CDR3: CASRHRATYEQYF; DNA: TGTGCCAGTAGGCACAGGGCAACCTACGAGCAGTACTTC
size: NA; V: TRBV27; D: NA; J: TRBJ2-2; CDR3: CASSPQGTGELFF; DNA: TGTGCCAGCAGTCCGCAGGGAACCGGGGAGCTGTTTTTT
size: once; V: TRBV11-2; D: TRBD1; J: TRBJ2-7; CDR3: CASSLVPGQGSGEQYF; DNA: TGTGCCAGCAGCTTAGTGCCGGGACAGGGTTCGGGCGAGCAGTACTTC
size: NA; V: TRBV6-5; D: NA; J: TRBJ2-1; CDR3: CASSGTHNEQFF; DNA: TGTGCCAGCAGCGGGACTCACAATGAGCAGTTCTTC
size: NA; V: TRBV5-4; D: TRBD2; J: TRBJ2-3; CDR3: CASSSKRGVADTQYF; DNA: TGTGCCAGCAGCTCCAAGCGGGGGGTGGCAGATACGCAGTATTTT
size: NA; V: TRBV30; D: TRBD1; J: TRBJ1-4; CDR3: CAWGTGKLFF; DNA: TGTGCCTGGGGGACAGGTAAACTGTTTTTT
size: once; V: TRBV15; D: NA; J: TRBJ1-1; CDR3: CATRPGANTEAFF; DNA: TGTGCCACCCGACCAGGGGCGAACACTGAAGCTTTCTTT
size: NA; V: TRBV2; D: NA; J: TRBJ1-2; CDR3: CASSEVRVSDGYTF; DNA: TGTGCCAGCAGTGAAGTCAGGGTGAGCGATGGCTACACCTTC
size: once; V: TRBV7-9; D: NA; J: TRBJ2-3; CDR3: CASSFQGLSQYF; DNA: TGTGCCAGCAGCTTTCAGGGGCTCTCGCAGTATTTT
size: NA; V: TRBV28; D: TRBD1; J: TRBJ1-5; CDR3: CASFEQGVSNQPQHF; DNA: TGTGCCAGCTTCGAACAGGGGGTTAGCAATCAGCCCCAGCATTTT
size: NA; V: TRBV5-5; D: TRBD1; J: TRBJ2-7; CDR3: CASSLTGGISYEQYF; DNA: TGTGCCAGCAGCTTGACAGGGGGTATCTCCTACGAGCAGTACTTC
size: NA; V: TRBV25-1; D: NA; J: TRBJ1-1; CDR3: CASRENMNTEAFF; DNA: TGTGCCAGCCGCGAAAACATGAACACTGAAGCTTTCTTT
size: NA; V: TRBV28; D: TRBD1; J: TRBJ1-2; CDR3: CASYRTGPYGYTF; DNA: TGTGCCAGCTATAGGACAGGCCCCTATGGCTACACCTTC
size: NA; V: TRBV2; D: NA; J: TRBJ1-5; CDR3: CASSEMDRRTSQPQHF; DNA: TGTGCCAGCAGTGAAATGGACCGGAGGACGTCCCAGCCCCAGCATTTT
size: few; V: TRBV14; D: NA; J: TRBJ2-2; CDR3: CASSHSTGELFF; DNA: TGTGCCAGCAGCCACTCAACCGGGGAGCTGTTTTTT
size: NA; V: TRBV21-1; D: NA; J: TRBJ2-1; CDR3: CASSKELTSGGNEQFF; DNA: TGTGCCAGCAGCAAAGAATTGACTAGCGGCGGGAATGAGCAGTTCTTC
size: NA; V: TRBV7-9; D: NA; J: TRBJ1-2; CDR3: CASSFQDGGYGYTF; DNA: TGTGCCAGCAGCTTCCAGGATGGGGGCTATGGCTACACCTTC
size: NA; V: TRBV23-1; D: NA; J: TRBJ2-2; CDR3: CASSQSPGLGTGELFF; DNA: TGCGCCAGCAGTCAATCACCCGGGCTGGGGACCGGGGAGCTGTTTTTT
size: NA; V: TRBV19; D: NA; J: TRBJ1-5; CDR3: CASSTSWEGAQHF; DNA: TGTGCCAGTAGTACCAGCTGGGAAGGAGCCCAGCATTTT
size: NA; V: TRBV2; D: NA; J: TRBJ1-1; CDR3: CASKGIQGWTEAFF; DNA: TGTGCCAGCAAGGGTATTCAGGGGTGGACTGAAGCTTTCTTT
size: NA; V: TRBV2; D: NA; J: TRBJ1-4; CDR3: CASSPKRADNEKLFF; DNA: TGTGCCAGCAGTCCAAAACGGGCAGATAATGAAAAACTGTTTTTT
size: NA; V: TRBV5-1; D: NA; J: TRBJ2-7; CDR3: CASNPGSGDEQYF; DNA: TGCGCCAGCAATCCCGGTTCGGGCGACGAGCAGTACTTC
size: NA; V: TRBV30; D: NA; J: TRBJ2-1; CDR3: CACWTLYNEQFF; DNA: TGTGCCTGTTGGACTCTCTACAATGAGCAGTTCTTC
size: once; V: TRBV18; D: NA; J: TRBJ1-3; CDR3: CASSPAWSDYFGNTIYF; DNA: TGTGCCAGCTCACCAGCTTGGTCAGACTATTTTGGAAACACCATATATTTT
size: NA; V: TRBV6-5; D: NA; J: TRBJ1-6; CDR3: CASRESSYNSPLHF; DNA: TGTGCCAGCAGAGAGAGCTCCTATAATTCACCCCTCCACTTT
size: NA; V: TRBV6-5; D: NA; J: TRBJ1-2; CDR3: CASSYSRTNYGYTF; DNA: TGTGCCAGCAGTTACTCGCGGACGAACTATGGCTACACCTTC
size: NA; V: TRBV5-1; D: NA; J: TRBJ2-1; CDR3: CASSDSGNEQFF; DNA: TGCGCCAGCAGCGACAGTGGCAATGAGCAGTTCTTC
size: NA; V: TRBV5-1; D: NA; J: TRBJ1-4; CDR3: CASSSGTVNEKLFF; DNA: TGCGCCAGCAGCTCCGGGACGGTGAATGAAAAACTGTTTTTT
size: once; V: TRBV21-1; D: NA; J: TRBJ2-5; CDR3: CASSKGAGSGETQYF; DNA: TGTGCCAGCAGCAAAGGGGCGGGGTCGGGGGAGACCCAGTACTTC
size: few; V: TRBV7-9; D: TRBD1; J: TRBJ1-4; CDR3: CASSRETGTGDEKLFF; DNA: TGTGCCAGCAGCCGGGAGACCGGGACAGGGGACGAAAAACTGTTTTTT
size: NA; V: TRBV7-9; D: TRBD1; J: TRBJ2-4; CDR3: CASSTPGQGRAKNIQYF; DNA: TGTGCCAGCAGCACGCCGGGACAGGGAAGAGCCAAAAACATTCAGTACTTC
size: once; V: TRBV19; D: TRBD1; J: TRBJ1-2; CDR3: CASSYRGNYGYTF; DNA: TGTGCCAGCTCGTACAGGGGGAACTATGGCTACACCTTC